Each of the 20 T cell receptor beta chains below was sequenced from the same sample in a study of PD-1 blockade in classical Hodgkin lymphoma. Every patient relapsed after autologous stem cell transplantation, and brentuximab vedotin exposure varied. The data were produced by immunoSEQ multiplex PCR, yet TCRdb's version contains in-frame clones alone and is incomplete. The profile shows approximately 52,000 clones, just under 75% of them singletons. The specimen was peripheral blood mononuclear cells (PBMCs), collected before the second cycle of nivolumab. These receptors all stem from a human donor with classical Hodgkin lymphoma.

This clone was picked up a small number of times. J is TRBJ1-1 and V is TRBV30; D gene unclear. CDR3 size: 15 residues. V gave up 4 bases and J gave up 4 bases, with 19 bases separating them. CDR1 is GTSNPN, CDR2 SVGIG, per germline (reference sequence). The CDR3 DNA follows: TGTGCCTGGACTCACCAATTCGGAACTTTCACTGAAGCTTTCTTT. This encodes CAWTHQFGTFTEAFF.

V usage is TRBV5-1 and J usage is TRBJ2-2; possibly TRBD1 or TRBD2 for D (7 bases each). V shed 1 base and J shed 3 bases, with 13 bases lying between them. The CDR3 consists of 16 residues. Germline loops: CDR1 SGHRS, CDR2 YFSETQ. The CDR3 DNA sequence: TGCGCCAGCAGCTTGAAAGCAGGGGGGGACACCGGGGAGCTGTTTTTT. This codes for CASSLKAGGDTGELFF.

The chain carries TRBV7-2 and TRBJ2-7, with D hard to call. From germline, CDR1 is SGHTA and CDR2 FQGNSA. The CDR3 runs 13 residues. V lost 4 bases and J lost 3, with 10 bases in between. CDR3 DNA sequence: TGTGCCAGCAGCTCTCAGACGGGCTACGAGCAGTACTTC. Its protein is CASSSQTGYEQYF.

The V and J genes are TRBV11-2 and TRBJ1-3; unclear D gene. The CDR3 is made up of 16 amino acids. V lost 1 base to trimming and J lost 2 bases, with 12 bases between them. Germline assignment: CDR1 SGHAT and CDR2 FQNNGV. The CDR3, as DNA: TGTGCCAGCAGCTTAGTGGGCTCCCGAACTGGAAACACCATATATTTT. As protein: CASSLVGSRTGNTIYF. The entire variable domain, with the rest obtained from reference TRBV11-2 and TRBJ1-3, is as follows: EAGVAQSPRYKIIEKRQSVAFWCNPISGHATLYWYQQILGQGPKLLIQFQNNGVVDDSQLPKDRFSAERLKGVDSTLKIQPAKLEDSAVYLCASSLVGSRTGNTIYFGEGSWLTVV.

The chain uses TRBV7-7 and TRBJ2-5, with 7 bases fitting TRBD1. With V trimmed by 4 bases and J by 5 bases, 10 bases remained unmatched. Germline loops: CDR1 SSHAT, CDR2 FNYEAQ (reference sequence). The CDR3 spans 15 residues. The CDR3 loop reads CASSYRQGAGETQYF. As DNA, the CDR3 is TGTGCCAGCAGCTACCGACAGGGCGCTGGGGAGACCCAGTACTTC. Drawing the rest from reference TRBV7-7 and TRBJ2-5, the complete variable domain is GAGVSQSPRYKVTKRGQDVTLRCDPISSHATLYWYQQALGQGPEFLTYFNYEAQPDKSGLPSDRFSAERPEGSISTLTIQRTEQRDSAMYRCASSYRQGAGETQYFGPGTRLLVL.

This clone was seen more than once but under ten times. The chain joins TRBV30 to TRBJ2-7; possible D gene TRBD1, 5 bases. The CDR3 consists of 12 residues. Germline CDR1 GTSNPN, CDR2 SVGIG (reference sequence). The germline V and J ends were trimmed by 3 bases and 3 bases, with 9 bases remaining between them. CDR3 region: CAWSLDSYEQYF. The CDR3 nucleotides read TGTGCCTGGAGCCTCGACAGCTACGAGCAGTACTTC.

This chain connects TRBV7-9 to TRBJ2-5; D call uncertain. Trimming took 1 base from V and 3 from J, leaving 9 bases between them. This CDR3 has 14 residues. Looked up from germline, CDR1 is SEHNR and CDR2 is FQNEAQ (reference sequence). The CDR3 loop is CASSLDVQKETQYF. The CDR3 bases are TGTGCCAGCAGCTTAGATGTCCAGAAAGAGACCCAGTACTTC.

The V call is TRBV9, the J call TRBJ2-7; weak D call: TRBD1 (6 bases). V lost 0 bases to trimming and J lost 1 base, with 20 bases between them. The CDR3 is 18 amino acids. The V gene's germline CDR1 is SGDLS and CDR2 YYNGEE. CDR3 coding DNA: TGTGCCAGCAGCGTAGCTCCAGGCGGTAGGGACAAATCCTACGAGCAGTACTTC. Translating it yields CASSVAPGGRDKSYEQYF.

The rearrangement joins TRBV18 to TRBJ1-3; no firm D call. This CDR3 has 16 amino acids. CDR1 and CDR2 from the germline V gene are KGHSH and LQKENI. Trimming pared 1 base from V and 0 bases from J, leaving 10 bases between. The DNA for the CDR3 is TGTGCCAGCTCACCACAAGGGATGAACTCTGGAAACACCATATATTTT. Its protein is CASSPQGMNSGNTIYF.

The chain has TRBV5-6 and TRBJ2-5; TRBD1 is a possible D gene (5 bases). The tail of the sequence fits TRBJ2-7 better, so the J call may be wrong. Germline loops: CDR1 SGHDT, CDR2 YYEEEE. This CDR3 comprises 15 residues. In DNA form, the CDR3 reads TGTGCCAGCAGCTTGGTAGCAGGGCCCCAGGGCGAGCAGTACTTC. Translating it yields CASSLVAGPQGEQYF.

This clone came up once. The chain links TRBV6-1 to TRBJ1-1, with D perhaps TRBD1 (5 bases). The CDR3 sequence is 16 residues long. V was shortened by 4 bases and J by 4 bases, with 19 bases between the two germline ends. Per the germline V gene, CDR1 is MNHNS and CDR2 is SASEGT. Here the CDR3 reads CASSGTSSQGGTEAFF. The CDR3 nucleotides are TGTGCCAGCAGTGGGACGTCATCTCAGGGAGGCACTGAAGCTTTCTTT.

The chain joins TRBV6-6 to TRBJ2-1; tentatively, D is TRBD1 (6 bases). The germline V gene has CDR1 MNHNY and CDR2 SVGAGI (reference sequence). CDR3 length: 13 amino acids. V lost 10 bases and J 9 bases, leaving 19 bases between the germline ends. The CDR3 DNA sequence: TGTGCCACCTGGGCAGGGGCGACGGTTGAGCAGTTCTTC. Protein: CATWAGATVEQFF.

The chain is built from TRBV13 and TRBJ2-5; 8 nucleotides agree with TRBD2. After removal of 5 bases from V and 4 bases from J, the junction contained 9 bases not matched to a gene. The length of the CDR3 is 15 residues. Germline V gene lookup returns CDR1 PRHDT and CDR2 FYEKMQ (reference sequence). CDR3 nucleotide sequence: TGTGCCAGCAGCATTCTCGGGAGGGCCGCAGAGACCCAGTACTTC. Its protein is CASSILGRAAETQYF.

The chain couples TRBV19 to TRBJ2-7, with TRBD2 matching over 16 bases. Germline V gives CDR1 LNHDA, CDR2 SQIVND (reference sequence). This CDR3 region has 19 residues. With V trimmed by 3 bases and J by 2 bases, 10 bases remained unmatched. The CDR3 bases are TGTGCCAGTAGTATTCTCGGGACTAGCGGGAGGGTAAGGACCTACGAGCAGTACTTC. Protein sequence: CASSILGTSGRVRTYEQYF. The full variable domain, with the rest looked up from reference TRBV19 and TRBJ2-7, is DGGITQSPKYLFRKEGQNVTLSCEQNLNHDAMYWYRQDPGQGLRLIYYSQIVNDFQKGDIAEGYSVSREKKESFPLTVTSAQKNPTAFYLCASSILGTSGRVRTYEQYFGPGTRLTVT.

This clone was found a few times. The chain links TRBV27 to TRBJ2-1; D possibly corresponds to TRBD1 (6 bases). The CDR3 has 16 amino acids. V lost 6 bases and J 5 bases, leaving 20 bases between the germline ends. The germline CDR1 and CDR2 sequences are MNHEY and SMNVEV (reference sequence). CDR3 sequence reads: CASRHQLMGAHNEQFF. CDR3 coding DNA: TGTGCCAGCAGACACCAACTGATGGGGGCCCACAATGAGCAGTTCTTC.

The chain couples TRBV11-2 to TRBJ2-7, with 7 nucleotides matching TRBD1. From germline, CDR1 is SGHAT and CDR2 FQNNGV. After removal of 3 bases from V and 0 bases from J, the junction contained 2 bases not matched to a gene. There are 14 residues in the CDR3. In nucleotides, the CDR3 is TGTGCCAGCAGCTTGACAGGGTTCTCCTACGAGCAGTACTTC. Protein sequence: CASSLTGFSYEQYF.

The CDR3 here is CASSRGPDYEQYF. The CDR3 DNA reads as TGTGCCAGCTCTCGCGGACCCGATTACGAGCAGTACTTC. The chain is built from TRBV18 and TRBJ2-7, with D uncertain. CDR1 is KGHSH and CDR2 is LQKENI in the germline V gene. This CDR3 contains 13 residues. Trimming removed 6 bases from V and 4 bases from J, with 13 bases in between. Full variable domain (outside the CDR3, taken from reference TRBV18 and TRBJ2-7): NAGVMQNPRHLVRRRGQEARLRCSPMKGHSHVYWYRQLPEEGLKFMVYLQKENIIDESGMPKERFSAEFPKEGPSILRIQQVVRGDSAAYFCASSRGPDYEQYFGPGTRLTVT.

The chain couples TRBV12-5 to TRBJ1-2; D unclear. Germline CDR1 and CDR2: LGHNT and FRNRAP. The CDR3 extends over 13 amino acids. Trimming removed 7 bases at V and 2 bases at J, with 11 bases between. CDR3 DNA: TGTGCTAGTGCCGAGGGCGGGAACTATGGCTACACCTTC. This gives the protein CASAEGGNYGYTF.

This clone turned up a few times. The chain has TRBV5-1 and TRBJ2-1; unclear D gene. V gave up 6 bases and J gave up 0 bases, with 16 bases separating them. The CDR3 has 16 amino acids. Germline V CDR1 and CDR2: SGHRS, YFSETQ. The CDR3 region has the DNA TGCGCCAGCACAAAAACAGTGACGAGCTCCTACAATGAGCAGTTCTTC. It translates to CASTKTVTSSYNEQFF. The whole variable domain, filled in from reference TRBV5-1 and TRBJ2-1, reads KAGVTQTPRYLIKTRGQQVTLSCSPISGHRSVSWYQQTPGQGLQFLFEYFSETQRNKGNFPGRFSGRQFSNSRSEMNVSTLELGDSALYLCASTKTVTSSYNEQFFGPGTRLTVL.

Here the CDR3 DNA reads TGTGCCAGCAGTTCCCACCATTCAGGGGGCGGCTATGGCTACACCTTC. It encodes CASSSHHSGGGYGYTF. This chain links TRBV28 with TRBJ1-2; 8 bases are shared with TRBD1. Germline lookup yields CDR1 MDHEN and CDR2 SYDVKM. V shed 4 bases and J 4 bases; nucleotides not matched to a gene: 11. This CDR3 is built from 16 residues.